Listed here are 24 T cell receptor beta chains from one sample, sequenced in a study of T-cell reconstitution after alpha-beta-depleted transplantation in children. Molecular barcoding with unique molecular identifiers was used for the TCRbeta library. Via MiXCR, TCRdb re-called the PCR reads, giving one row per CDR3 protein. The sample has approximately 150,000 distinct CDR3 sequences, about 8.8% seen once. The specimen was PBMCs, mostly from graft donor cells, collected 180 days after TCRalphabeta/CD19-depleted stem cell transplant. These TCRs come from a female patient aged 2-9 years who had a stem cell transplant for congenital amegakaryocytic thrombocytopenia, so the T cells may come from the graft donor.

This clonotype was picked up many times. CDR3 sequence reads: CASGRAKNIQYF. The CDR3 DNA reads as TGCGCCAGCGGGAGGGCCAAAAACATTCAGTACTTC. V and J are TRBV10-2 and TRBJ2-4, with D possibly matching TRBD2 (6 bases). The CDR3 is 12 amino acids. V shed 8 bases and J shed 1 base, with 6 bases lying between them. Germline V CDR1 and CDR2: WSHSY, SAAADI.

V usage is TRBV12-3 or TRBV12-4 and J usage is TRBJ1-4, with 10 bases that match TRBD1. V dropped 5 bases and J dropped 5; count of bases not matched to a gene: 5. This CDR3 has 15 residues. The CDR3 protein is CASSRGTGDNEKLFF. The CDR3 nucleotides read TGTGCCAGCAGTAGGGGGACAGGGGACAATGAAAAACTGTTTTTT.

The sample holds a few counts of this clonotype. The rearrangement joins TRBV3-1 to TRBJ1-2; D unclear. Trimming took off 2 bases at V and 1 base at J, with 23 bases between the two ends. Per the germline V gene, CDR1 is LGHDT and CDR2 is YNNKEL (reference sequence). This CDR3 has 19 residues. This CDR3 reads CASSQIFGSSLTINYGYTF. The CDR3 bases are TGTGCCAGCAGCCAAATTTTCGGGTCTTCGCTTACCATTAACTATGGCTACACCTTC.

This clonotype was counted many times. The rearrangement uses TRBV12-3 or TRBV12-4 and TRBJ1-6, with 7 bases fitting TRBD1. V shed 0 bases and J 6 bases; nucleotides not matched to a gene: 8. The CDR3 extends over 17 amino acids. CDR3 sequence reads: CASSLATGRPPNSPLHF. The CDR3 DNA is TGTGCCAGCAGTTTAGCGACAGGGAGGCCTCCTAATTCACCCCTCCACTTT.

This clonotype was seen more than once but under ten times. The chain links TRBV11-3 to TRBJ2-2, with unresolved D. CDR1 and CDR2 from the germline V gene are SGHNT and YENEEA. V lost 3 bases and J 6 bases, leaving 5 bases between the germline ends. The CDR3 covers 12 residues. DNA of the CDR3: TGTGCCAGCAGCTTGATCCCCGGGGAGCTGTTTTTT. It encodes CASSLIPGELFF.

This clonotype has a count of ten or more. The gene calls are TRBV2 and TRBJ2-7, with 12 bases identical to TRBD1. Germline CDR1 reads SNHLY; CDR2 reads FYNNEI. V lost 6 bases to trimming and J lost 2 bases; unmatched junction nucleotides: 2. The CDR3 loop spans 14 amino acids. The CDR3 loop is CASRGTGGAYEQYF. DNA for the CDR3: TGTGCCAGCAGGGGGACAGGGGGCGCCTACGAGCAGTACTTC.

This clonotype was counted many times. The chain combines TRBV20-1 with TRBJ2-7; TRBD2 aligns across 12 bases. CDR3 size: 16 residues. After removal of 6 bases from V and 3 bases from J, the junction contained 12 bases not matched to a gene. Looked up from germline, CDR1 is DFQATT and CDR2 is SNEGSKA (reference sequence). CDR3 coding DNA: TGCAGTGCCTCCGCTCCAACTAGCGGGAGGAACTACGAGCAGTACTTC. Its translation is CSASAPTSGRNYEQYF.

A word on this clonotype: Since a much larger clone is just one base distant, this may be a read error. The CDR3 DNA is TGTGCCAGCAGTTACTTAGGGTCCTACAATGACCAGTTCTTC. Translation gives CASSYLGSYNDQFF. V gene TRBV6-5 combines with J gene TRBJ2-1; no clear D. The germline CDR1 and CDR2 sequences are MNHEY and SVGAGI. The CDR3 spans 14 residues.

This clonotype was recorded many times. This chain joins TRBV27 and TRBJ2-5, with 7 bases identical to TRBD1. Germline-derived CDR1 and CDR2 are MNHEY and SMNVEV (reference sequence). The CDR3 is 15 residues long. Trimming at V came to 5 bases and at J to 4 bases, leaving 10 bases not matched to a gene. CDR3 bases: TGTGCCAGCAGTGCACTAACAGGGGTCTTAGAGACCCAGTACTTC. It is translated as CASSALTGVLETQYF.

The chain recombines TRBV12-3 or TRBV12-4 with TRBJ1-1, with D tentatively TRBD1 (5 bases). The CDR3 sequence is 16 residues long. Trimming removed 1 base at V and 1 base at J, with 13 bases between. The chain's CDR3 is CASSLGGNRRNTEAFF. The DNA of the CDR3 is TGTGCCAGCAGTTTAGGAGGGAACAGGAGGAACACTGAAGCTTTCTTT.

Many counts were recorded for this clonotype. This chain uses TRBV28 with TRBJ2-5; 9 bases fit TRBD2. Germline CDR1 MDHEN, CDR2 SYDVKM. The CDR3 extends over 15 amino acids. Germline trimming cut 5 bases from V and 2 bases from J; bases unmatched to any gene: 6. CDR3 region: CASSRLAEKQETQYF. The CDR3 DNA is TGTGCCAGCAGTCGACTAGCGGAGAAACAAGAGACCCAGTACTTC.

This clonotype has a handful of counts. The junction departs from germline at one end; a sequencing error may be responsible. V usage is TRBV20-1 and J usage is TRBJ2-7; D remains unclear. The CDR3 length is 12 residues. The germline CDR1 and CDR2 sequences are DFQATT and SNEGSKA (reference sequence). The CDR3 loop reads CSSRWQSYEQYF. The DNA of the CDR3 is TGCAGTTCTAGGTGGCAGTCCTACGAGCAGTACTTC.

This clonotype was observed a few times. The chain links TRBV20-1 to TRBJ1-4; D unresolved. The CDR3 contains 13 residues. Deletions cut 2 bases from V and 0 bases from J, with 4 bases between. Germline CDR1 and CDR2: DFQATT and SNEGSKA (reference sequence). CDR3 sequence (DNA): TGCAGTGCTAGAATTCCAACTAATGAAAAACTGTTTTTT. Translated, it gives CSARIPTNEKLFF.

In its sample, this clonotype was seen many times. The V call is TRBV20-1, the J call TRBJ2-1; 11 bases align to TRBD2. The CDR3 runs to 15 residues. Per the germline V gene, CDR1 is DFQATT and CDR2 is SNEGSKA (reference sequence). J was trimmed by 4 bases and V by 5 bases; bases with no gene match: 7. CDR3 nucleotides: TGCAGTGCTGGCCGACTAGCGGGACGTTACAATGAGCAGTTCTTC. It encodes CSAGRLAGRYNEQFF.

This clonotype was detected many times. The rearrangement links TRBV12-3 or TRBV12-4 to TRBJ2-3; D is possibly TRBD2 (6 bases). The CDR3 is made up of 15 amino acids. The V and J ends lost 5 bases and 2 bases respectively, with 14 bases between them. In DNA, the CDR3 is TGTGCCAGCAGTCCGGGGACTCGAATCACAGATACGCAGTATTTT. This translates into CASSPGTRITDTQYF.

This clonotype came up many times. This chain connects TRBV18 to TRBJ1-5; D unresolved. The CDR3 spans 13 residues. Germline V gives CDR1 KGHSH, CDR2 LQKENI. V was cut by 5 bases and J by 0 bases, with 5 bases left in between. The CDR3 here is CASSANSNQPQHF. CDR3 DNA: TGTGCCAGCTCAGCGAATAGCAATCAGCCCCAGCATTTT.

This clonotype was recorded many times. The chain is built from TRBV5-6 and TRBJ2-7; 7 positions agree with TRBD2. Per germline, CDR1 SGHDT and CDR2 YYEEEE. This CDR3 has 16 amino acids. V was clipped by 4 bases and J by 6 bases; unmatched bases: 16. This CDR3 reads CASSILSTSVLGEQYF. CDR3 DNA sequence: TGTGCCAGCAGCATCCTATCTACTAGCGTGCTCGGCGAGCAGTACTTC.

Ten or more counts support this clonotype. The chain couples TRBV7-6 to TRBJ2-5; TRBD1 is a possible D gene (5 bases). CDR3 length: 12 amino acids. V was cut by 5 bases and J by 5 bases, with 9 bases left in between. CDR1 is SGHVS and CDR2 is FNYEAQ in the germline V gene. CDR3 nucleotides: TGTGCCAGCAGCATAAACAGGGAGACCCAGTACTTC. Its protein is CASSINRETQYF. Filled out from reference TRBV7-6 and TRBJ2-5, the complete variable domain reads GAGVSQSPRYKVTKRGQDVALRCDPISGHVSLYWYRQALGQGPEFLTYFNYEAQQDKSGLPNDRFSAERPEGSISTLTIQRTEQRDSAMYRCASSINRETQYFGPGTRLLVL.

About this clonotype: The junction departs from germline at one end; a sequencing error may be responsible. The rearrangement uses TRBV19 and TRBJ1-6; weak D call: TRBD1 (5 bases). This CDR3 region has 16 residues. Germline V CDR1 and CDR2: LNHDA, SQIVND (reference sequence). The CDR3 protein is CASSMVGVSSNSPLHF. As DNA, the CDR3 is TGTGCCAGTAGTATGGTGGGGGTGTCCTCTAATTCACCCCTCCACTTT.

This clonotype was seen more than once but under ten times. The chain links TRBV20-1 to TRBJ2-1; 7 bases are shared with TRBD1. The ends lost 1 base at V and 10 bases at J; junction bases unmatched: 16. Germline V lookup: CDR1 DFQATT, CDR2 SNEGSKA (reference sequence). This CDR3 has 16 residues. The CDR3: CSARAQTGLIRGEQFF. The CDR3 coding sequence is TGCAGTGCTAGAGCCCAGACAGGGTTGATCAGGGGCGAGCAGTTCTTC.

In this sample, this clonotype turned up many times. The chain joins TRBV5-1 to TRBJ1-1; D gene uncertain. V was shortened by 7 bases and J by 3 bases, with 16 bases between the two germline ends. CDR3 length: 14 residues. Germline assignment: CDR1 SGHRS and CDR2 YFSETQ. Here the CDR3 reads CASGRAPPDTEAFF. Here the CDR3 DNA reads TGCGCCAGCGGCCGGGCCCCACCGGACACTGAAGCTTTCTTT.

This clonotype has ten or more counts. This sequence joins TRBV28 and TRBJ2-7, with D tentatively TRBD1 (5 bases). Per germline, CDR1 MDHEN and CDR2 SYDVKM. The V end was cut by 0 bases, the J end by 4 bases, with 13 bases between. The CDR3 contains 15 residues. The CDR3 protein is CASSLWGRVRYEQYF. The CDR3 DNA reads as TGTGCCAGCAGTTTATGGGGCAGGGTAAGGTACGAGCAGTACTTC.

This clonotype was observed a handful of times. The rearrangement links TRBV7-9 to TRBJ2-7, with D maybe TRBD1 (6 bases). The V end lost 5 bases, the J end lost 3 bases, and 23 bases lay between the germline ends. Germline V gene lookup returns CDR1 SEHNR and CDR2 FQNEAQ (reference sequence). This CDR3 has 17 amino acids. This CDR3 reads CASSQPRVGQGYYEQYF. The DNA for the CDR3 is TGTGCCAGCAGCCAACCCCGGGTCGGCCAGGGGTACTACGAGCAGTACTTC. Filled out from reference TRBV7-9 and TRBJ2-7, the complete variable domain reads DTGVSQNPRHKITKRGQNVTFRCDPISEHNRLYWYRQTLGQGPEFLTYFQNEAQLEKSRLLSDRFSAERPKGSFSTLEIQRTEQGDSAMYLCASSQPRVGQGYYEQYFGPGTRLTVT.

This clonotype was seen a few times. CDR3 loop: CSARDLYGDYSSYEQYF. The CDR3, as DNA: TGCAGTGCTAGAGATCTCTATGGGGACTACAGCTCCTACGAGCAGTACTTC. This chain connects TRBV20-1 to TRBJ2-7, with 7 bases that match TRBD2. This CDR3 contains 17 residues. Germline CDR1 is DFQATT and CDR2 is SNEGSKA (reference sequence). The ends lost 0 bases at V and 0 bases at J; junction bases unmatched: 11.